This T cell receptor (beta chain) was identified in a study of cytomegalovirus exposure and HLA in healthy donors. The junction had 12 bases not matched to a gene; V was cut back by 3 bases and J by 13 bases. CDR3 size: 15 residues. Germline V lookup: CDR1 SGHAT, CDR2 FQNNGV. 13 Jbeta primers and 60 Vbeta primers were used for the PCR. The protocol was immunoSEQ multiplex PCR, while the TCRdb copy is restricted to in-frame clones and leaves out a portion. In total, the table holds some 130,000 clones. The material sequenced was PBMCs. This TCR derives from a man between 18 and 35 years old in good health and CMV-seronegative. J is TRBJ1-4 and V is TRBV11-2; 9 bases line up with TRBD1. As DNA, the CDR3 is TGTGCCAGCAGCTTCCAACCCCGGGACAGGGAGGGACTGTTTTTT. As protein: CASSFQPRDREGLFF.